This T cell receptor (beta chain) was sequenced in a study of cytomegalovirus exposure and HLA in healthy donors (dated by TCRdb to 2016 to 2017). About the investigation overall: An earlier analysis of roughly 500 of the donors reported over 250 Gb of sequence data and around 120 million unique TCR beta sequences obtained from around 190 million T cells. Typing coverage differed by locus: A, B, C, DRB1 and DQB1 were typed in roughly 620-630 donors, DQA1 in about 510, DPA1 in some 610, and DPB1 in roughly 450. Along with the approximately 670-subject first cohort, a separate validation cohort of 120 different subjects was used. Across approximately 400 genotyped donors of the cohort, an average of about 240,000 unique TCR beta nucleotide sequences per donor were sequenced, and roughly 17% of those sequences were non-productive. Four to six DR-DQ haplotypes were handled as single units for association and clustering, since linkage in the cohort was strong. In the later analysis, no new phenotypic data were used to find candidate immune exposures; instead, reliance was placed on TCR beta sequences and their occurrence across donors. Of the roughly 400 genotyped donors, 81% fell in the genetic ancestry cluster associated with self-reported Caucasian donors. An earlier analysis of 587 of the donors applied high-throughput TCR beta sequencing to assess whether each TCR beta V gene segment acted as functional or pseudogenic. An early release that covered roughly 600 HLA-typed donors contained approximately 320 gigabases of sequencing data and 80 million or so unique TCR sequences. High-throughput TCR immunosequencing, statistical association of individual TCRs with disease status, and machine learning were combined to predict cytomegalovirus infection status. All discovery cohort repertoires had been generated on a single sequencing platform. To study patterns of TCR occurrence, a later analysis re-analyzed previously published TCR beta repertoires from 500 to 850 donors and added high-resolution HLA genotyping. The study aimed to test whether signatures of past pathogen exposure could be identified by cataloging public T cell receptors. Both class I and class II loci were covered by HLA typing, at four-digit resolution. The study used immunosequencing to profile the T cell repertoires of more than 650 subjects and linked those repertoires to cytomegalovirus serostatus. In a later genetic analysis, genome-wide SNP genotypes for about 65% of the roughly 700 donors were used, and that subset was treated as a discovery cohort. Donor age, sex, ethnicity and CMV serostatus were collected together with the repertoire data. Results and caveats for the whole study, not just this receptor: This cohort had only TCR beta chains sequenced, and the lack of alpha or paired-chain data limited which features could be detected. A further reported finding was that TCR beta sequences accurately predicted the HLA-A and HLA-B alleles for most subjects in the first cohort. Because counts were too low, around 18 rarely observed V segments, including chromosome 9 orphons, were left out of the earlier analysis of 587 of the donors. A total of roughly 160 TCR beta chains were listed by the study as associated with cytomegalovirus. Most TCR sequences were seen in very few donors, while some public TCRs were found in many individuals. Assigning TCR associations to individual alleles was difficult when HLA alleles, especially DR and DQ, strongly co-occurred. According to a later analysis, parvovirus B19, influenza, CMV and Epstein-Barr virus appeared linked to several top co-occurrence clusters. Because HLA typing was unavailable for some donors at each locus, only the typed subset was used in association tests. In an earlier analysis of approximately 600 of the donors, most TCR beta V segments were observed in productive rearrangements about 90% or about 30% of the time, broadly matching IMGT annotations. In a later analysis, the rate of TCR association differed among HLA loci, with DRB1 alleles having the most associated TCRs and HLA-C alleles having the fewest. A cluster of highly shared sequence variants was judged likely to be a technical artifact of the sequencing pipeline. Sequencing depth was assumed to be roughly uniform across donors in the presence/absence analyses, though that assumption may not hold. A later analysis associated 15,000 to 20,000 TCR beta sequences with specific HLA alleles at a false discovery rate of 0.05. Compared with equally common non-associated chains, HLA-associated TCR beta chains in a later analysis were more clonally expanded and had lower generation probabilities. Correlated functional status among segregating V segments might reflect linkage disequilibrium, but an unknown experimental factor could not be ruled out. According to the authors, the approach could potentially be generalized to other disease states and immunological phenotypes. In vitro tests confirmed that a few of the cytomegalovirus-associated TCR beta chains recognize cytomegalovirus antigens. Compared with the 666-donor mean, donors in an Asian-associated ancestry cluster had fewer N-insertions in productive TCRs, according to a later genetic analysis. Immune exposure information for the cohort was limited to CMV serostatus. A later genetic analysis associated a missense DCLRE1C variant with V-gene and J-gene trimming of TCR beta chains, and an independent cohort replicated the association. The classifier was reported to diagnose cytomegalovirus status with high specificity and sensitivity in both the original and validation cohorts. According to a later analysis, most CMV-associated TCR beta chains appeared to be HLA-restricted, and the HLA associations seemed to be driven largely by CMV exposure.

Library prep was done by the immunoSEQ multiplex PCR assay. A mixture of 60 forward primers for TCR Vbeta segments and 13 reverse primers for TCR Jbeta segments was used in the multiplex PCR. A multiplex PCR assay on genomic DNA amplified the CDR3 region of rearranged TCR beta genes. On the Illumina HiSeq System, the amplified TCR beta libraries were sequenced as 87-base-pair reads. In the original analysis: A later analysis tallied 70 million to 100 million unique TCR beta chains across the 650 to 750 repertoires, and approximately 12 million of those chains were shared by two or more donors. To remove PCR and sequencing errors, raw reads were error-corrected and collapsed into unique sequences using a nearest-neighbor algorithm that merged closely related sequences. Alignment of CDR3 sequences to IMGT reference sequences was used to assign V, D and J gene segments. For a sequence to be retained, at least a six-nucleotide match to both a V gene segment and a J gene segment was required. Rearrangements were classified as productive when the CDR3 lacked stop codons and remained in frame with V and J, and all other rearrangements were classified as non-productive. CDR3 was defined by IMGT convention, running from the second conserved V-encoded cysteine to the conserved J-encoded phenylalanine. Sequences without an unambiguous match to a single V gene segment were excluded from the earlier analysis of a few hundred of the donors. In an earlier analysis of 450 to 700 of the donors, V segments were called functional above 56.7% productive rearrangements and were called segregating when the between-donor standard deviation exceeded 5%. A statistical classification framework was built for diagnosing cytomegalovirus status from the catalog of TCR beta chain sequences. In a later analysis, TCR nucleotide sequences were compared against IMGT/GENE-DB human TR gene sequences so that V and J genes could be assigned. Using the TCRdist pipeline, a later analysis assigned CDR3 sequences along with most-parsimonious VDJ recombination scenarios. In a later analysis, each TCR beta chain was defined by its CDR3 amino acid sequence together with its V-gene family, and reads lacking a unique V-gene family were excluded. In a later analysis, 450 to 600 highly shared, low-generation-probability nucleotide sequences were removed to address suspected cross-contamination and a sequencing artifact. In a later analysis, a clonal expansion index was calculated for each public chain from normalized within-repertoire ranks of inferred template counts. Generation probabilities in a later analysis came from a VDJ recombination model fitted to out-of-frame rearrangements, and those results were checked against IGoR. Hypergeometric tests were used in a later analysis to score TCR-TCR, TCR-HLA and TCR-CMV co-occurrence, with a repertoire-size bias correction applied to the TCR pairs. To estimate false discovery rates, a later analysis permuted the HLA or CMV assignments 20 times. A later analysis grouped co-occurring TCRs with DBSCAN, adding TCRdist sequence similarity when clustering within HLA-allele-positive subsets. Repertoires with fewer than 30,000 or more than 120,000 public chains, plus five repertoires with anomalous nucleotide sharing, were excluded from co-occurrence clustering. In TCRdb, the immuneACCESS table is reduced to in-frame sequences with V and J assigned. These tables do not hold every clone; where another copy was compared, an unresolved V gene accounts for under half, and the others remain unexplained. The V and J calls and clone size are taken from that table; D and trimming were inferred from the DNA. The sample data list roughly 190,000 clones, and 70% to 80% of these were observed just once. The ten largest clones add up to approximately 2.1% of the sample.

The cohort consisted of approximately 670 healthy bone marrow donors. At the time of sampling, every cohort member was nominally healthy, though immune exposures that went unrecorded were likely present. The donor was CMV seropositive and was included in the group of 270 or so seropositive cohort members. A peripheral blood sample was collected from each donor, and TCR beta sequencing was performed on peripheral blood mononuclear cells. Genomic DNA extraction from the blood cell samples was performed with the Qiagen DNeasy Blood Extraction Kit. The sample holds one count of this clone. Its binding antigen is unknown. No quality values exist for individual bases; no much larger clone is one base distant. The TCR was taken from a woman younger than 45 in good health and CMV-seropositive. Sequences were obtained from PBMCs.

The CDR3: CSSKLAGVGVTQYF. The DNA is as follows: TGCAGCAGCAAACTAGCGGGGGTTGGGGTGACCCAGTACTTC. The chain was built from TRBV29-1 and TRBJ2-5, with 11 bases aligning to TRBD2. There are 14 amino acids in the CDR3, from cysteine to phenylalanine inclusive. Of the read, only the CDR3 DNA is kept; its 42 bases are in frame from base 1. V loses 8 bases at its end and J loses 7 bases; junction bases beyond the gene matches: 12. CDR1 and CDR2 were assigned from the germline V gene as SQVTM and ANQGSEA.